This T cell receptor (beta chain) emerged from a study of cytomegalovirus exposure and HLA in healthy donors. The wider study: Clustering assigned over 70% of the approximately 370 genotyped donors to the Caucasian-associated ancestry cluster. Findings of the study overall: It emerged from a later analysis that several of the most significant clusters appeared to be linked to common viral pathogens. CMV serostatus stood as the only immune exposure information on hand.

With 60 Vbeta and 13 Jbeta primers, the PCR was carried out. Clones were sequenced by immunoSEQ multiplex PCR, and TCRdb holds only the in-frame ones, with some missing. The profile shows approximately 170,000 clones, approximately 84% of them singletons. Points on this clone: Its antigen remains unidentified.

Unrecorded immune exposures were likely, despite nominal health at sampling. The source material was PBMCs. The sequence came from a middle-aged man in good health and CMV-seropositive.

The CDR3 loop reads CASSSGQNYGYTF. The CDR3 nucleotides read TGTGCCAGCAGCTCGGGACAGAACTATGGCTACACCTTC. V and J are TRBV7-9 and TRBJ1-2; 7 bases are shared with TRBD1. The ends lost 4 bases at V and 2 bases at J; junction bases unmatched: 1. This CDR3 is built from 13 residues. From germline, CDR1 is SEHNR and CDR2 FQNEAQ (reference sequence).